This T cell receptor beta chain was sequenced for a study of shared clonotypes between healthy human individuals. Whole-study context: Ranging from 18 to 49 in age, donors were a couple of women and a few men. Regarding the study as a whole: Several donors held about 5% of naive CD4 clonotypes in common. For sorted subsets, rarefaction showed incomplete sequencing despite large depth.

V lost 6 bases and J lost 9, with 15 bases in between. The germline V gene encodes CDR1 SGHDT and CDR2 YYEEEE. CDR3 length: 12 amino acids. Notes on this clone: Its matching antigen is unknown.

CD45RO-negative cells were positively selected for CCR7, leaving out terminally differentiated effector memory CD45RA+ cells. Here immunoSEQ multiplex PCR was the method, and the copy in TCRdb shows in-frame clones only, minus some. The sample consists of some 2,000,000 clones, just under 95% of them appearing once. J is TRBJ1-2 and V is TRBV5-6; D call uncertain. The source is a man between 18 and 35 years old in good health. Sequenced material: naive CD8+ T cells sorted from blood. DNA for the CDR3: TGTGCCAGCATGCTAGGGAGCAGTAGCTACACCTTC. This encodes CASMLGSSSYTF.